Listed here are 16 T cell receptor beta chains from one sample, sequenced in a study of blood T cell repertoires in COVID-19. Produced via immunoSEQ multiplex PCR; TCRdb's table is partial and in-frame only. Found here are around 250,000 clones, roughly four fifths of them singletons; the top ten hold 3.4%. Sample: peripheral blood. The source of these receptors is a woman aged 18-35 years with acute or convalescent COVID-19.

This clone was recorded once. This sequence joins TRBV30 and TRBJ1-3; 7 nucleotides agree with TRBD1. Germline assignment: CDR1 GTSNPN and CDR2 SVGIG (reference sequence). The CDR3 is 18 residues long. V gave up 1 base and J gave up 5 bases; unmatched junction bases: 17. CDR3 amino acids: CAWSGYPGQPTTRNTIYF. In DNA, the CDR3 is TGTGCCTGGAGTGGCTATCCGGGACAGCCTACTACTAGAAACACCATATATTTT. The full variable domain, completed using reference TRBV30 and TRBJ1-3, is SQTIHQWPATLVQPVGSPLSLECTVEGTSNPNLYWYRQAAGRGLQLLFYSVGIGQISSEVPQNLSASRPQDRQFILSSKKLLLSDSGFYLCAWSGYPGQPTTRNTIYFGEGSWLTVV.

J is TRBJ2-2 and V is TRBV7-9; TRBD2 aligns across 7 bases. Germline V gene lookup returns CDR1 SEHNR and CDR2 FQNEAQ (reference sequence). CDR3 length: 17 residues. V dropped 6 bases and J dropped 2; count of bases not matched to a gene: 12. The DNA for the CDR3 is TGTGCCAGCAGATCCGGAGGGACTACCTCTAACACCGGGGAGCTGTTTTTT. Encoded protein: CASRSGGTTSNTGELFF.

The CDR3 region is CASSLGRLTYEQYF. In DNA form, the CDR3 reads TGCGCCAGCAGCTTGGGCAGGTTAACCTACGAGCAGTACTTC. The chain couples TRBV5-1 to TRBJ2-7, with no clear D. V was trimmed by 0 bases and J by 2 bases, leaving 9 bases between them. Germline V CDR1 and CDR2: SGHRS, YFSETQ. The CDR3 totals 14 residues.

The J gene is TRBJ2-3, the V gene TRBV15; TRBD1 agrees at 8 bases. This CDR3 spans 16 amino acids. With V trimmed by 5 bases and J by 4 bases, 11 bases remained unmatched. CDR1 LNHNV and CDR2 YYDKDF come from the germline V gene (reference sequence). The CDR3 here is CATSSPGQVFADTQYF. CDR3 DNA: TGTGCCACCAGCTCGCCGGGACAGGTCTTTGCAGATACGCAGTATTTT.

The J gene is TRBJ1-5, the V gene TRBV28; possibly TRBD1 for D (5 bases). In germline, CDR1 is MDHEN, CDR2 SYDVKM. The CDR3 is 15 amino acids. The ends were cut back, 6 bases at V and 0 bases at J, with 12 bases in the middle. The CDR3 loop is CASRDGGYSNQPQHF. The CDR3 nucleotides are TGTGCCAGCAGGGACGGGGGATATAGCAATCAGCCCCAGCATTTT.

This chain joins TRBV5-6 and TRBJ2-3; 9 bases are a match to TRBD2. Germline V gene data show CDR1 as SGHDT and CDR2 as YYEEEE. Unmatched junction bases numbered 11, after V lost 5 bases and J lost 4 bases. The CDR3 spans 16 residues. DNA for the CDR3: TGTGCCAGCAGTAGCCGTCCGGGACTAGCAGCAGATACGCAGTATTTT. Translation: CASSSRPGLAADTQYF.

The chain combines TRBV18 with TRBJ2-7; 13 nucleotides agree with TRBD2. Per germline, CDR1 KGHSH and CDR2 LQKENI. The CDR3 is made up of 19 amino acids. The ends lost 2 bases at V and 4 bases at J; junction bases unmatched: 14. The CDR3 spells CASSPLTPGTSGIGYEQYF. CDR3 sequence (DNA): TGTGCCAGCTCACCATTAACTCCGGGGACTAGCGGGATCGGTTACGAGCAGTACTTC.

The chain couples TRBV25-1 to TRBJ1-6; TRBD1 matches 8 bases. Germline CDR1 reads MGHDK; CDR2 reads SYGVNS. Trimming removed 5 bases from V and 4 bases from J; junction bases left unmatched: 1. The CDR3 extends over 14 amino acids. This chain's CDR3 is CASSRQGYNSPLHF. The CDR3 region has the DNA TGTGCCAGCAGTAGACAGGGGTATAATTCACCCCTCCACTTT. The variable domain in full, with the rest retrieved from reference TRBV25-1 and TRBJ1-6, is EADIYQTPRYLVIGTGKKITLECSQTMGHDKMYWYQQDPGMELHLIHYSYGVNSTEKGDLSSESTVSRIRTEHFPLTLESARPSHTSQYLCASSRQGYNSPLHFGNGTRLTVT.

The genes are TRBV3-1 (or the pseudogene TRBV3-2) and TRBJ1-6; D ambiguous. This CDR3 is built from 14 residues. Germline V gives CDR1 LGHDT, CDR2 YNNKEL (reference sequence). With 3 bases removed from V and 7 bases from J, the gap between germline ends came to 10 bases. The CDR3 region has the DNA TGTGCCAGCAGCCATCAGGCAATGAATTCACCCCTCCACTTT. Residues: CASSHQAMNSPLHF.

The rearrangement joins TRBV9 to TRBJ2-1; 9 positions match TRBD2. CDR3 size: 17 residues. Germline-derived CDR1 and CDR2 are SGDLS and YYNGEE. V gave up 1 base and J gave up 4 bases; unmatched junction bases: 9. The CDR3 reads CASSVSLREGGYNEQFF. CDR3 bases: TGTGCCAGCAGCGTATCCCTGCGGGAGGGAGGTTACAATGAGCAGTTCTTC.

The chain carries TRBV18 and TRBJ2-3; 9 nucleotides agree with TRBD2. CDR3 length: 16 residues. Germline CDR1 and CDR2: KGHSH and LQKENI. J gave up 4 bases and V 2 bases, and 7 bases lay outside the gene matches. CDR3 loop: CASSPTSGRSADTQYF. In nucleotides, the CDR3 is TGTGCCAGCTCACCAACCAGCGGGAGGTCCGCAGATACGCAGTATTTT.

The V and J genes are TRBV28 and TRBJ1-5; 7 nucleotides match TRBD1. The ends lost 3 bases at V and 6 bases at J; junction bases unmatched: 8. This CDR3 region has 15 residues. The germline V gene has CDR1 MDHEN and CDR2 SYDVKM. The DNA of the CDR3 is TGTGCCAGCAGTTTGGTGGCAGGGGGTACTCAGCCCCAGCATTTT. This encodes CASSLVAGGTQPQHF.

The J gene is TRBJ2-7, the V gene TRBV13; possible D gene TRBD1, 6 bases. V lost 7 bases and J lost 3, with 16 bases in between. CDR3 length: 14 residues. Germline loops: CDR1 PRHDT, CDR2 FYEKMQ (reference sequence). Here the CDR3 reads CASTLAGAVYEQYF. DNA of the CDR3: TGTGCCAGCACCCTAGCAGGGGCTGTCTACGAGCAGTACTTC. Filled out from reference TRBV13 and TRBJ2-7, the complete variable domain reads AAGVIQSPRHLIKEKRETATLKCYPIPRHDTVYWYQQGPGQDPQFLISFYEKMQSDKGSIPDRFSAQQFSDYHSELNMSSLELGDSALYFCASTLAGAVYEQYFGPGTRLTVT.

This chain links TRBV19 with TRBJ1-4; 7 bases align to TRBD1. The germline V gene encodes CDR1 LNHDA and CDR2 SQIVND (reference sequence). The CDR3 is made up of 13 amino acids. V shed 4 bases and J 7 bases; nucleotides not matched to a gene: 3. In DNA, the CDR3 is TGTGCCAGTAGTAGCCGGGACAGTGAAAAACTGTTTTTT. Residues: CASSSRDSEKLFF.

This chain joins TRBV6-2 or TRBV6-3 and TRBJ1-2; TRBD1 might be the D (6 bases). The V end was cut by 2 bases, the J end by 7 bases, with 14 bases between. The germline V gene encodes CDR1 MNHEY and CDR2 SVGEGT. The length of the CDR3 is 14 residues. The CDR3 DNA sequence: TGTGCCAGCAGTTACCGACAGGATTTCGGTGGCTACACCTTC. Its translation is CASSYRQDFGGYTF.

The J gene is TRBJ2-1, the V gene TRBV4-3; 8 nucleotides line up with TRBD2. Trimming removed 4 bases from V and 9 bases from J; junction bases left unmatched: 14. From germline, CDR1 is LGHNA and CDR2 YSLEER. The CDR3 contains 16 residues. CDR3 nucleotides: TGCGCCAGCAGCCGCCTATTTGGGACTAGTGTGGGTGAGCAGTTCTTC. This codes for CASSRLFGTSVGEQFF.